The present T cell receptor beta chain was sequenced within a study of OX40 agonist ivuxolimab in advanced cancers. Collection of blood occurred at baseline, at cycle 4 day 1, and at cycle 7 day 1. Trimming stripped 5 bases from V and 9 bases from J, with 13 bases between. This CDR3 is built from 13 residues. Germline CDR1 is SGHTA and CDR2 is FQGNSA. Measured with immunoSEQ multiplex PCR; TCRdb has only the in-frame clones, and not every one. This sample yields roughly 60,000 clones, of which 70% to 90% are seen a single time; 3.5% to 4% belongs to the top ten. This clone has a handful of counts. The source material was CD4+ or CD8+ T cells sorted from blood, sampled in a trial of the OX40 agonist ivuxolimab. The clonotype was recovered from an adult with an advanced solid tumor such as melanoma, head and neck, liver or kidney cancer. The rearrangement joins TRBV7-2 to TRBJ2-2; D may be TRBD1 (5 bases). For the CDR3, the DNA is TGTGCCAGCAGCCCCGAACAGGCTCGGGAGCTGTTTTTT. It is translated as CASSPEQARELFF. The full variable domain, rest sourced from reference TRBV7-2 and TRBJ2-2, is GAGVSQSPSNKVTEKGKDVELRCDPISGHTALYWYRQSLGQGLEFLIYFQGNSAPDKSGLPSDRFSAERTGGSVSTLTIQRTQQEDSAVYLCASSPEQARELFFGEGSRLTVL.